The 19 T cell receptor beta chains given below trace back to one sample, sequenced in a study of cytomegalovirus exposure and HLA in healthy donors. 13 Jbeta primers and 60 Vbeta primers were used for the PCR. Assay used: immunoSEQ multiplex PCR; TCRdb lists only in-frame clones, some missing. This table holds approximately 190,000 clones, around 83% found once. The specimen sequenced was PBMCs. These receptors were taken from a man aged 40-55 years in good health and CMV-seropositive.

The genes are TRBV7-3 and TRBJ1-4; possibly TRBD1 for D (5 bases). The germline V and J ends were trimmed by 5 bases and 3 bases, with 22 bases remaining between them. The CDR3 has 18 amino acids. Germline assignment: CDR1 SGHTA and CDR2 FQGTGA. CDR3: CASSPVGSAGKSNEKLFF. CDR3 DNA: TGTGCCAGCAGCCCCGTAGGGTCTGCAGGGAAGTCTAATGAAAAACTGTTTTTT. Drawing the rest from reference TRBV7-3 and TRBJ1-4, the complete variable domain is GAGVSQTPSNKVTEKGKYVELRCDPISGHTALYWYRQSLGQGPEFLIYFQGTGAADDSGLPNDRFFAVRPEGSVSTLKIQRTERGDSAVYLCASSPVGSAGKSNEKLFFGSGTQLSVL.

The chain uses TRBV2 and TRBJ2-2; 7 bases match TRBD2. With 9 bases clipped from V and 0 bases from J, the junction kept 10 bases outside the gene matches. The CDR3 has 16 amino acids. Germline V gene data show CDR1 as SNHLY and CDR2 as FYNNEI. In nucleotides, the CDR3 is TGTGCCAGGGGGGGGGAGGGGCGGACGAACACCGGGGAGCTGTTTTTT. Amino acid sequence: CARGGEGRTNTGELFF.

V and J are TRBV7-2 and TRBJ2-3; perhaps TRBD2 as D (6 bases). Trimming pared 5 bases from V and 0 bases from J, leaving 15 bases between. The length of the CDR3 is 16 residues. CDR1 is SGHTA, CDR2 FQGNSA, per germline. Here the CDR3 DNA reads TGTGCCAGCAGCCCCCTGCGGGACTCTAGCACAGATACGCAGTATTTT. This sequence encodes CASSPLRDSSTDTQYF.

The V and J genes are TRBV6-5 and TRBJ1-2; D might be TRBD1 (5 bases). V lost 2 bases and J 7 bases, leaving 17 bases between the germline ends. Looked up from germline, CDR1 is MNHEY and CDR2 is SVGAGI. This CDR3 contains 15 residues. The CDR3 protein is CASSYLSRGAGGYTF. CDR3 sequence (DNA): TGTGCCAGCAGTTACCTTAGTCGTGGGGCCGGTGGCTACACCTTC.

The chain is built from TRBV9 and TRBJ2-1; D is perhaps TRBD2 (5 bases). The CDR3 covers 14 residues. Germline values: CDR1 SGDLS, CDR2 YYNGEE. Deletions cut 3 bases from V and 0 bases from J, with 7 bases between. DNA for the CDR3: TGTGCCAGCAGCGCGGGGAGCTCCTACAATGAGCAGTTCTTC. As protein: CASSAGSSYNEQFF.

This chain joins TRBV18 and TRBJ2-3; D perhaps matches TRBD2 (5 bases). CDR1 KGHSH and CDR2 LQKENI come from the germline V gene. Trimming stripped 4 bases from V and 10 bases from J, with 21 bases between. The CDR3 loop spans 15 amino acids. CDR3 nucleotide sequence: TGTGCCAGCTCACTCGACCGAGGGATGGGAGTTCCGCAGTATTTT. This translates into CASSLDRGMGVPQYF.

The CDR3 coding sequence is TGTGCCAGCAGTCTCCCTGGGGCCCACGAGCAGTACTTC. Amino acids: CASSLPGAHEQYF. The gene calls are TRBV25-1 and TRBJ2-5; D is perhaps TRBD1 (5 bases). The assigned J gene may be wrong: the sequence end matches TRBJ2-7 better. Germline V CDR1 and CDR2: MGHDK, SYGVNS. The CDR3 length is 13 residues.

The chain employs TRBV7-3 and TRBJ2-1, with a possible D match to TRBD2 (7 bases). The CDR3 is made up of 17 amino acids. V lost 2 bases and J lost 4, with 18 bases in between. CDR1 and CDR2 from the germline V gene are SGHTA and FQGTGA. In nucleotides, the CDR3 is TGTGCCAGCAGCTTAGGTGTGGTTGCGGGGGCTTACAATGAGCAGTTCTTC. This sequence encodes CASSLGVVAGAYNEQFF.

This clone was observed a single time. This rearrangement joins TRBV7-2 to TRBJ2-7; 11 bases match TRBD2. This CDR3 has 14 amino acids. Germline V gives CDR1 SGHTA, CDR2 FQGNSA. The trim removed 4 bases at V and 7 bases at J, leaving 6 bases unmatched. The CDR3 DNA is TGTGCCAGCAGCTCTGAGGGACTAGCGGTGGAGCAGTACTTC. Encoded protein: CASSSEGLAVEQYF. Looking up the rest from reference TRBV7-2 and TRBJ2-7 gives the full variable domain: GAGVSQSPSNKVTEKGKDVELRCDPISGHTALYWYRQSLGQGLEFLIYFQGNSAPDKSGLPSDRFSAERTGGSVSTLTIQRTQQEDSAVYLCASSSEGLAVEQYFGPGTRLTVT.

The V gene is TRBV5-4, the J gene TRBJ1-1; no firm D call. This CDR3 is built from 14 residues. Germline V gene sequence: CDR1 SGHNT, CDR2 YYREEE (reference sequence). Trimming stripped 4 bases from V and 4 bases from J, with 14 bases between. The CDR3 coding sequence is TGTGCCAGCAGCAACTTACGGGGAGGCACTGAAGCTTTCTTT. As protein: CASSNLRGGTEAFF.

On this clone itself: An end of the junction differs from the germline gene, which may be a read error. The CDR3 sequence: CASSASGGGTQYF. CDR3 coding DNA: TGTGCTAGCAGCGCCTCGGGGGGCGGGACCCAGTACTTC. The gene calls are TRBV7-7 and TRBJ2-5; D possibly corresponds to TRBD2 (7 bases). The CDR3 is made up of 13 amino acids. CDR1 and CDR2 from the germline V gene are SSHAT and FNYEAQ (reference sequence).

This clone is a singleton in its sample. The chain employs TRBV18 and TRBJ2-5; 9 nucleotides line up with TRBD1. CDR3 size: 15 residues. V lost 4 bases and J lost 4; bases outside the gene matches: 7. Germline CDR1 reads KGHSH; CDR2 reads LQKENI. The chain's CDR3 is CASSQGQGSGETQYF. Written as DNA, the CDR3 is TGTGCCAGCTCACAAGGACAGGGGTCAGGAGAGACCCAGTACTTC.

This clone was counted a single time. The chain couples TRBV11-3 to TRBJ1-3; D might be TRBD1 (5 bases). Trimming took off 7 bases at V and 1 base at J, with 11 bases between the two ends. Germline V CDR1 and CDR2: SGHNT, YENEEA. The CDR3 sequence is 14 residues long. CDR3 DNA sequence: TGTGCCAGCACCCGTAGGGGATCTGGAAACACCATATATTTT. Translated: CASTRRGSGNTIYF.

This chain joins TRBV7-8 and TRBJ1-5, with D unclear. The V gene's germline CDR1 is SGHVS and CDR2 FQNEAQ. The V end was cut by 1 base, the J end by 4 bases, with 11 bases between. This CDR3 region has 15 residues. The CDR3 spells CASSLEPLRNQPQHF. The CDR3 DNA follows: TGTGCCAGCAGCTTAGAGCCCCTCCGGAATCAGCCCCAGCATTTT.

The chain has TRBV19 and TRBJ2-7, with a tentative D call TRBD2 (6 bases). The CDR3 runs to 15 residues. Trimming took off 10 bases at V and 2 bases at J, with 21 bases between the two ends. Germline V gene data show CDR1 as LNHDA and CDR2 as SQIVND (reference sequence). The CDR3, as DNA: TGTGCCACCTCCCCCAGGGACTTAGCGACCTACGAGCAGTACTTC. Translation: CATSPRDLATYEQYF.

Only one count was recorded for this clone. V and J are TRBV28 and TRBJ2-7; tentative D call: TRBD2 (5 bases). Germline V gene lookup returns CDR1 MDHEN and CDR2 SYDVKM. The germline V and J ends were trimmed by 5 bases and 11 bases, with 16 bases remaining between them. The CDR3 covers 12 residues. CDR3 in amino acids: CASSLPDGLKYF. The CDR3 nucleotides are TGTGCCAGCAGTCTACCGGACGGACTGAAGTACTTC.

The V call is TRBV5-1, the J call TRBJ2-1; 9 nucleotides match TRBD2. After removal of 4 bases from V and 8 bases from J, the junction contained 10 bases not matched to a gene. Per the germline V gene, CDR1 is SGHRS and CDR2 is YFSETQ. This CDR3 contains 15 residues. The CDR3 DNA sequence: TGCGCCAGCAGCGAGACCGGGACTAGCATAGATGAGCAGTTCTTC. This encodes CASSETGTSIDEQFF.

The J gene is TRBJ2-2, the V gene TRBV5-1, with D perhaps TRBD1 (5 bases). CDR1 SGHRS and CDR2 YFSETQ come from the germline V gene. Trimming took off 4 bases at V and 0 bases at J, with 19 bases between the two ends. This CDR3 is 18 amino acids long. In nucleotides, the CDR3 is TGCGCCAGCAGCCAGAGTCATAGGACACCTACGAACACCGGGGAGCTGTTTTTT. It codes for CASSQSHRTPTNTGELFF.

This sequence joins TRBV28 and TRBJ1-5; the D is unclear. Germline lookup yields CDR1 MDHEN and CDR2 SYDVKM. The CDR3 contains 12 residues. V lost 5 bases, J lost 8 bases, and 10 bases lay in between. CDR3 in amino acids: CASSPPHKPQHF. CDR3 coding DNA: TGTGCCAGCAGTCCCCCCCACAAGCCCCAGCATTTT.